The entry below gives a single TCR beta chain sequence along with its context. TCRdb's table, derived via immunoSEQ multiplex PCR, lists solely in-frame clones and lacks some. The sample shows 50,000 or so clones, approximately 91% of them seen only once. These data are taken from a study of T cell changes during pregnancy in multiple sclerosis. The CDR3 consists of 14 residues. Per germline, CDR1 SGDLS and CDR2 YYNGEE. V was shortened by 3 bases and J by 8 bases, with 12 bases between the two germline ends. The TCR sequence derives from a female donor in good health, enrolled as a control in a pregnancy study. The V call is TRBV9, the J call TRBJ1-6, with a tentative D call TRBD1 (6 bases). Sequencing was performed on peripheral blood, taken after pregnancy. The CDR3 reads CASSGQARDSPLHF. The CDR3 coding sequence is TGTGCCAGCAGCGGACAGGCGAGGGATTCACCCCTCCACTTT.